This T cell receptor (beta chain) originates from a study of beta chain features in type 1 diabetes. The CDR3 runs to 11 residues. V was pared by 4 bases and J by 5 bases, with 8 bases between. Germline V gene lookup returns CDR1 SQVTM and CDR2 ANQGSEA. Sequenced material consisted of expressed TCRB transcripts (all of the isolated RNA was reverse transcribed). Some clones are missing from TCRdb's copy, which holds only in-frame ones; the method was immunoSEQ multiplex PCR. The top ten hold 0.05% to 0.065% of the sample, which has about half a million clones, approximately 30% seen once. Study observations and caveats: cDNA sequencing could over-represent cells with high TCR expression.

As for this clone: Its specificity is unknown. The same CDR3 can be traced to other DNA sequences in this sample.

The gene calls are TRBV29-1 and TRBJ1-2; D is ambiguous. Sequences were obtained from naive CD4+ T cells from blood. This sequence was found in a young man in good health. The CDR3 nucleotides read TGCAGCGTTGGATCAGGTTATGGCTACACCTTC. Amino acids: CSVGSGYGYTF. Using reference TRBV29-1 and TRBJ1-2 for the parts outside the CDR3, the full variable domain is SAVISQKPSRDICQRGTSLTIQCQVDSQVTMMFWYRQQPGQSLTLIATANQGSEATYESGFVIDKFPISRPNLTFSTLTVSNMSPEDSSIYLCSVGSGYGYTFGSGTRLTVV.